The 17 T cell receptor beta chains given below trace back to one sample, sequenced in a study of Graves' ophthalmopathy and Graves' hyperthyroidism. Amplification from RNA transcripts yielded the TCR beta CDR3 regions. The first-round RT-PCR employed HTBI primers together with the Qiagen OneStep RT-PCR kit. A multiplex PCR was then performed as the second round. TCRdb fed the multiplex PCR reads into MiXCR, producing one record per CDR3 protein. The sample has a few hundred thousand distinct CDR3 sequences; about 21% are singletons. The sequenced sample was peripheral blood. Receptors originate from a woman younger than 35 with stable Graves' hyperthyroidism.

The chain has TRBV6-2 or TRBV6-3 and TRBJ2-1, with TRBD2 matching 10 bases. The V gene's germline CDR1 is MNHEY and CDR2 SVGEGT. V gave up 9 bases and J gave up 0 bases; unmatched junction bases: 8. The CDR3 consists of 16 residues. This CDR3 is CASSPTSGHSYNEQFF. CDR3 sequence (DNA): TGTGCCAGTAGCCCGACTAGCGGGCACTCCTACAATGAGCAGTTCTTC.

There are a few counts of this clonotype. The chain has TRBV29-1 and TRBJ1-6; 7 bases are shared with TRBD1. CDR1 is SQVTM, CDR2 ANQGSEA, per germline. CDR3 length: 13 residues. Germline trimming cut 5 bases from V and 5 bases from J; bases unmatched to any gene: 3. The CDR3 sequence is CSVSQGDNSPLHF. CDR3 in DNA: TGCAGCGTTTCGCAGGGGGATAATTCACCCCTCCACTTT.

This clonotype was seen at least ten times. The chain couples TRBV11-2 to TRBJ2-5; tentatively, D is TRBD2 (5 bases). Deletions cut 3 bases from V and 5 bases from J, with 16 bases between. Germline V gives CDR1 SGHAT, CDR2 FQNNGV. The CDR3 runs to 15 residues. The CDR3 DNA reads TGTGCCAGCAGCTTGGGCCCCGGGAAACGGGAGACCCAGTACTTC. Translation: CASSLGPGKRETQYF.

Ten or more counts support this clonotype. The chain is built from TRBV13 and TRBJ2-7; weak D call: TRBD2 (6 bases). The V gene lost 5 bases and the J gene lost 7 bases, with 15 bases spanning the gap. The CDR3 length is 13 residues. Germline assignment: CDR1 PRHDT and CDR2 FYEKMQ (reference sequence). The CDR3 nucleotides read TGTGCCAGCAGCGCACGCGGGGTAGGGGAGCAGTACTTC. Its protein product is CASSARGVGEQYF.

This clonotype was picked up many times. V and J are TRBV2 and TRBJ2-5, with D unclear. Germline V gene lookup returns CDR1 SNHLY and CDR2 FYNNEI. Trimming removed 3 bases at V and 7 bases at J, with 6 bases between. The CDR3 loop spans 11 amino acids. The CDR3 reads CASSDGWTQYF. CDR3 coding DNA: TGTGCCAGCAGTGATGGGTGGACCCAGTACTTC.

The V gene is TRBV2, the J gene TRBJ1-1; 7 bases agree with TRBD1. J gave up 8 bases and V 1 base, and 4 bases lay outside the gene matches. Germline lookup yields CDR1 SNHLY and CDR2 FYNNEI. The length of the CDR3 is 13 residues. In nucleotides, the CDR3 is TGTGCCAGCAGTGAAGGCTTGACAGGGGAAGCTTTCTTT. Residues: CASSEGLTGEAFF.

This clonotype was recorded many times. The chain uses TRBV19 and TRBJ2-7; TRBD2 is a possible D gene (6 bases). V was cut by 3 bases and J by 3 bases, with 15 bases left in between. CDR1 LNHDA and CDR2 SQIVND come from the germline V gene (reference sequence). The CDR3 loop spans 15 amino acids. Here the CDR3 reads CASSMTAGRGYEQYF. The CDR3 DNA sequence: TGTGCCAGTAGTATGACGGCAGGGCGGGGCTACGAGCAGTACTTC.

The sample holds many counts of this clonotype. The genes are TRBV28 and TRBJ2-5; D might be TRBD1 (6 bases). Trimming shortened V by 5 bases and J by 5 bases, and 24 bases separated the two germline ends. The CDR3 has 17 amino acids. Germline lookup yields CDR1 MDHEN and CDR2 SYDVKM. The CDR3 loop reads CASSPTWGLQGLETQYF. The CDR3 DNA sequence: TGTGCCAGCAGTCCGACCTGGGGGCTCCAGGGATTGGAGACCCAGTACTTC.

This clonotype was observed many times. The gene calls are TRBV20-1 and TRBJ2-5; 8 bases agree with TRBD2. V was clipped by 0 bases and J by 5 bases; unmatched bases: 5. Per germline, CDR1 DFQATT and CDR2 SNEGSKA (reference sequence). CDR3 length: 14 amino acids. This chain's CDR3 is CSARDFGGVETQYF. The CDR3 DNA reads as TGCAGTGCTAGAGATTTCGGGGGGGTGGAGACCCAGTACTTC.

This clonotype was picked up many times. This chain links TRBV12-3 or TRBV12-4 with TRBJ1-1, with a possible D match to TRBD1 (6 bases). The CDR3 has 16 residues. With 6 bases removed from V and 5 bases from J, the gap between germline ends came to 22 bases. CDR3: CASRLDSYRKLTEAFF. DNA of the CDR3: TGTGCCAGCAGGTTGGACAGTTATAGGAAATTAACTGAAGCTTTCTTT.

Ten or more counts support this clonotype. The rearrangement joins TRBV27 to TRBJ2-5; D may be TRBD2 (5 bases). V gave up 1 base and J gave up 4 bases, with 13 bases separating them. The CDR3 consists of 15 residues. CDR1 MNHEY and CDR2 SMNVEV come from the germline V gene (reference sequence). The CDR3: CASSLYGPEGETQYF. The DNA of the CDR3 is TGTGCCAGCAGTTTATATGGCCCAGAGGGAGAGACCCAGTACTTC.

This clonotype was recorded at least ten times. The CDR3 protein is CATSRDGQGADEQYF. CDR3 bases: TGTGCCACCAGCAGAGATGGACAGGGGGCGGACGAGCAGTACTTC. The J gene is TRBJ2-7, the V gene TRBV15, with 11 bases identical to TRBD1. The CDR3 is 15 residues long. J was trimmed by 5 bases and V by 0 bases; bases with no gene match: 3. From germline, CDR1 is LNHNV and CDR2 YYDKDF (reference sequence).

Many counts were recorded for this clonotype. The J gene is TRBJ2-7, the V gene TRBV7-8, with 9 bases fitting TRBD2. Trimming took 1 base from V and 7 from J; bases not matched to a gene: 8. This CDR3 spans 15 amino acids. Germline V gene sequence: CDR1 SGHVS, CDR2 FQNEAQ. The CDR3 loop is CASSLGGRANGEQYF. The CDR3 DNA follows: TGTGCCAGCAGCTTAGGCGGGAGGGCCAACGGGGAGCAGTACTTC.

This chain links TRBV7-2 with TRBJ2-5, with D unclear. The germline V gene encodes CDR1 SGHTA and CDR2 FQGNSA. This CDR3 has 11 residues. Trimming shortened V by 5 bases and J by 4 bases, and 5 bases separated the two germline ends. CDR3 sequence reads: CASSALETQYF. The CDR3 DNA reads TGTGCCAGCAGCGCCTTAGAGACCCAGTACTTC.

This clonotype was picked up a small number of times. A much more abundant neighbour one base away suggests this may be a read error. The gene calls are TRBV9 and TRBJ2-2; possibly TRBD2 for D (6 bases). Germline CDR1 is SGDLS and CDR2 is YYNGEE. The length of the CDR3 is 16 residues. DNA for the CDR3: TGTGCCAGCAGCCCCCGTAACTCCCCGGGGACCGGGGGGCTGTTTTTT. Protein sequence: CASSPRNSPGTGGLFF.

This clonotype was seen at least ten times. This chain connects TRBV7-9 to TRBJ1-6, with 9 bases lining up with TRBD1. This CDR3 has 15 amino acids. The V segment lost 1 base and the J segment 8 bases; nucleotides outside the gene matches: 3. CDR1 and CDR2 from the germline V gene are SEHNR and FQNEAQ (reference sequence). In nucleotides, the CDR3 is TGTGCCAGCAGCTTAGGGGGGACAGGGCATTCACCCCTCCACTTT. Its protein is CASSLGGTGHSPLHF.

The table lists this clonotype with many counts. The rearrangement uses TRBV6-1 and TRBJ1-1; 8 bases fit TRBD1. CDR1 is MNHNS and CDR2 is SASEGT in the germline V gene. V was pared by 1 base and J by 1 base, with 2 bases of the junction left unmatched. The CDR3 is 15 amino acids. CDR3 sequence (DNA): TGTGCCAGCAGTGAAGAAGGGACAGGGAACACTGAAGCTTTCTTT. Protein: CASSEEGTGNTEAFF.